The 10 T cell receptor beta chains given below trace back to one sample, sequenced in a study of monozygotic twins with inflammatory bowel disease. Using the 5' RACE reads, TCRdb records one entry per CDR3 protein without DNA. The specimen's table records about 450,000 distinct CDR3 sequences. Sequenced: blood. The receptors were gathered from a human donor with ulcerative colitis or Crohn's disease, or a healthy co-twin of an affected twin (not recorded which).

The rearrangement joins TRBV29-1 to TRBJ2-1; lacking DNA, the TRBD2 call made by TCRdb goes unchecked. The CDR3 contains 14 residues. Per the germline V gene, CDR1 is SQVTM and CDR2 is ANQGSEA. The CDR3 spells CSVGVKGSGDEQFF.

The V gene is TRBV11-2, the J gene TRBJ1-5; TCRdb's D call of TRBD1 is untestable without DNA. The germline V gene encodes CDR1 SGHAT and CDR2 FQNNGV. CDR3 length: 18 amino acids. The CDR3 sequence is CASSGDLDRAFSNQPQHF.

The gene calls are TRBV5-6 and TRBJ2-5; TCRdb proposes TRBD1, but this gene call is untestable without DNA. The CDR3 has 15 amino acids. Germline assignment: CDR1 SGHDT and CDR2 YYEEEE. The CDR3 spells CASSSAQGVQETQYF.

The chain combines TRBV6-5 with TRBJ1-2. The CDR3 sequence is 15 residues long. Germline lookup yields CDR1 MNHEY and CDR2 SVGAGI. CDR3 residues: CASSYTTWGDYGYTF.

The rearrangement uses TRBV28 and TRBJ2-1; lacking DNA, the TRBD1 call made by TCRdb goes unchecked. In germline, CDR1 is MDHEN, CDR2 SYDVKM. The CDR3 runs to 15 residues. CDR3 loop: CASRDRISSYNEQFF.

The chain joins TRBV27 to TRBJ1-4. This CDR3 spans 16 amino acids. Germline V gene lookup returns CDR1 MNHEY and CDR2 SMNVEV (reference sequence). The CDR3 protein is CASSSYYEEWNEKLFF.

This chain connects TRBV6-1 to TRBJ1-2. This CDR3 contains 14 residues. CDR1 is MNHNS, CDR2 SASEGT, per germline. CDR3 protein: CASIPSGGIYGYTF.

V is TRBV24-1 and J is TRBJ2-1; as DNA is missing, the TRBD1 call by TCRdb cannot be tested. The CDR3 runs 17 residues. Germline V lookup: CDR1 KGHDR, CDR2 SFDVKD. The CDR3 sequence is CATSDSGQGGQYNEQFF.

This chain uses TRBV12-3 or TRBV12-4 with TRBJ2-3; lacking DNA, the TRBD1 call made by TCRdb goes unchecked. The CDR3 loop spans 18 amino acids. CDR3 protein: CASSSPVGGGPSTDTQYF.

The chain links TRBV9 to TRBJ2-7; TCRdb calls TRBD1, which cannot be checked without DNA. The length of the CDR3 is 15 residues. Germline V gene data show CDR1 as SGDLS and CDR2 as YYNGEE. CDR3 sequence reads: CASSPGGQGLYEQYF.